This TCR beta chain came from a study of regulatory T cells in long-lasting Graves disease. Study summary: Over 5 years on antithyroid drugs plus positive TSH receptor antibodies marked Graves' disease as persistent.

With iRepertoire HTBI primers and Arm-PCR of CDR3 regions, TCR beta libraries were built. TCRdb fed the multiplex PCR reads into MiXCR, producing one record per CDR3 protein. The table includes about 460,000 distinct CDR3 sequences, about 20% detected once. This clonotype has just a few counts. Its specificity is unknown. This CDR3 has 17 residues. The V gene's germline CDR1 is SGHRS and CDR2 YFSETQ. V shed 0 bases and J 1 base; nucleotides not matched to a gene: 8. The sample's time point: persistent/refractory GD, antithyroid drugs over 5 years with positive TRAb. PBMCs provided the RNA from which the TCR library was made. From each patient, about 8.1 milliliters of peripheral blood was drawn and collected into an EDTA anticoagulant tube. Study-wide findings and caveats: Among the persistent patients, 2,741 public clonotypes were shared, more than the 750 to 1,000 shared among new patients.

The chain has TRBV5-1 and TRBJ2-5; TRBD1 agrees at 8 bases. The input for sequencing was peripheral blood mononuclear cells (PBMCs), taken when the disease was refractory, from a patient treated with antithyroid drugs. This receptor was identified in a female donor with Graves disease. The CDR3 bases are TGCGCCAGCAGCTTGGCCGAAGGGACAGGACCCCAAGAGACCCAGTACTTC. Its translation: CASSLAEGTGPQETQYF.